The 24 T cell receptor beta chains in this list originate from one sample, sequenced in a study of cytomegalovirus exposure and HLA in healthy donors. Primers: 60 Vbeta forward and 13 Jbeta reverse. The protocol was immunoSEQ multiplex PCR, while the TCRdb copy is restricted to in-frame clones and leaves out a portion. This sample has approximately 170,000 clones, with 76% found just once. The sample consisted of PBMCs. These receptors all come from a female donor in good health and CMV-seronegative.

This clone was observed a few times. The chain recombines TRBV7-9 with TRBJ2-5; the D gene is possibly TRBD1 (7 bases). There are 14 residues in the CDR3. Trimming removed 5 bases at V and 0 bases at J, with 10 bases between. Per germline, CDR1 SEHNR and CDR2 FQNEAQ (reference sequence). This CDR3 is CASSSRGDQETQYF. The DNA of the CDR3 is TGTGCCAGCAGCAGCAGGGGGGACCAAGAGACCCAGTACTTC.

This chain connects TRBV6-6 to TRBJ2-7, with 8 positions matching TRBD2. Germline values: CDR1 MNHNY, CDR2 SVGAGI (reference sequence). The CDR3 has 13 residues. V gave up 8 bases and J gave up 2 bases; unmatched junction bases: 5. CDR3 in amino acids: CASQRELPYEQYF. DNA of the CDR3: TGTGCCAGCCAGCGGGAGTTGCCCTACGAGCAGTACTTC.

The chain is built from TRBV7-2 and TRBJ1-5, with 8 nucleotides matching TRBD1. V lost 5 bases, J lost 7 bases, and 10 bases stayed unmatched. Per germline, CDR1 SGHTA and CDR2 FQGNSA. The CDR3 loop spans 15 amino acids. This chain's CDR3 is CASSEMTGVGQPQHF. CDR3 sequence (DNA): TGTGCCAGCAGCGAGATGACAGGGGTCGGCCAGCCCCAGCATTTT. Variable domain in full (rest from reference TRBV7-2 and TRBJ1-5): GAGVSQSPSNKVTEKGKDVELRCDPISGHTALYWYRQSLGQGLEFLIYFQGNSAPDKSGLPSDRFSAERTGGSVSTLTIQRTQQEDSAVYLCASSEMTGVGQPQHFGDGTRLSIL.

There are a few counts of this clone. The chain recombines TRBV19 with TRBJ2-5; 7 bases are a match to TRBD2. The CDR3 consists of 13 residues. V dropped 10 bases and J dropped 4; count of bases not matched to a gene: 9. Germline lookup yields CDR1 LNHDA and CDR2 SQIVND (reference sequence). The CDR3 reads CAILGRAGETQYF. DNA for the CDR3: TGTGCCATCCTAGGGAGGGCTGGAGAGACCCAGTACTTC. Filled out from reference TRBV19 and TRBJ2-5, the complete variable domain reads DGGITQSPKYLFRKEGQNVTLSCEQNLNHDAMYWYRQDPGQGLRLIYYSQIVNDFQKGDIAEGYSVSREKKESFPLTVTSAQKNPTAFYLCAILGRAGETQYFGPGTRLLVL.

V usage is TRBV10-1 and J usage is TRBJ2-7; 8 bases agree with TRBD2. CDR1 WNHNN and CDR2 SYGVQD come from the germline V gene (reference sequence). V lost 4 bases and J lost 0; bases outside the gene matches: 5. This CDR3 is built from 15 residues. The CDR3 DNA is TGCGCCAGCAGTGGCGGGGGGCCCAGCTCCTACGAGCAGTACTTC. This encodes CASSGGGPSSYEQYF.

This clone was observed once. This rearrangement joins TRBV28 to TRBJ1-1, with 9 nucleotides matching TRBD1. Per germline, CDR1 MDHEN and CDR2 SYDVKM. The J segment lost 1 base and the V segment lost 5 bases, leaving 23 bases of the junction unmatched. The CDR3 is 21 amino acids. CDR3 coding DNA: TGTGCCAGCAGTGACTCCGGTTGGACAGGGGAACCCAAGGCCCGGAACACTGAAGCTTTCTTT. Translated, it gives CASSDSGWTGEPKARNTEAFF.

This chain uses TRBV30 with TRBJ1-5, with D perhaps matching TRBD1 (5 bases). Germline values: CDR1 GTSNPN, CDR2 SVGIG (reference sequence). The CDR3 has 13 amino acids. Trimming cost V 1 base and J 2 bases, with 6 bases left between them. DNA for the CDR3: TGTGCCTGGAGTGAACAGGGCAATCAGCCCCAGCATTTT. The encoded protein is CAWSEQGNQPQHF.

This clone was observed a single time. The chain combines TRBV27 with TRBJ1-2, with 7 bases identical to TRBD1. The CDR3 has 16 residues. The V gene's germline CDR1 is MNHEY and CDR2 SMNVEV (reference sequence). V gave up 5 bases and J gave up 2 bases; unmatched junction bases: 11. The CDR3 sequence: CASSRSTGAGNYGYTF. The CDR3 DNA follows: TGTGCCAGCAGTCGGTCTACAGGGGCGGGAAACTATGGCTACACCTTC.

This clone was seen a handful of times. This chain uses TRBV18 with TRBJ1-1; D is perhaps TRBD1 (6 bases). V was clipped by 4 bases and J by 1 base, with 13 bases between them. Germline V gene data show CDR1 as KGHSH and CDR2 as LQKENI. The CDR3 extends over 15 amino acids. The CDR3, as DNA: TGTGCCAGCTCACGGCGGGGGGCCGGGAACACTGAAGCTTTCTTT. Translated, it gives CASSRRGAGNTEAFF.

This chain links TRBV15 with TRBJ2-1; possible D gene TRBD1, 5 bases. The CDR3 extends over 15 amino acids. V was cut by 7 bases and J by 5 bases, with 18 bases left in between. The germline V gene has CDR1 LNHNV and CDR2 YYDKDF (reference sequence). The CDR3 nucleotides read TGTGCCACCACGAGGCGAGACAGAGCTAACAATGAGCAGTTCTTC. Its translation is CATTRRDRANNEQFF.

The chain joins TRBV1 to TRBJ1-2; no check of the table's D call, TRBD1, against the DNA was made. TRBV1 is a documented pseudogene. The CDR3 contains 14 residues. The CDR3 DNA is TGCACCAGCAGCCTAGGGGGCACCTCATATGGCTACACCTTC. This gives the protein CTSSLGGTSYGYTF.

This clone was counted only a few times. The gene calls are TRBV11-3 and TRBJ2-7; weak D call: TRBD2 (5 bases). This CDR3 region has 16 residues. Germline CDR1 SGHNT, CDR2 YENEEA. Trimming left V 5 bases short and J 5 bases short, with 22 bases between. CDR3 nucleotides: TGTGCCAGCAGCCCATCCGGAATAGCGTTGTTTCACGAGCAGTACTTC. The encoded protein is CASSPSGIALFHEQYF.

The chain links TRBV29-1 to TRBJ1-4; 11 positions match TRBD1. V lost 5 bases, J lost 7 bases, and 9 bases stayed unmatched. Germline CDR1 and CDR2: SQVTM and ANQGSEA. The CDR3 contains 15 residues. For the CDR3, the DNA is TGCAGCGTTTCGAGGGACAGGGGGAGAGGTGAAAAACTGTTTTTT. Amino acid sequence: CSVSRDRGRGEKLFF.

This clone appeared a single time. The rearrangement links TRBV5-1 to TRBJ2-5, with 8 bases matching TRBD2. The CDR3 is 15 residues long. CDR1 SGHRS and CDR2 YFSETQ come from the germline V gene. V was clipped by 4 bases and J by 3 bases; unmatched bases: 8. The CDR3 DNA reads TGCGCCAGCAGCCCATCACTAGCGGTAAAAGAGACCCAGTACTTC. It codes for CASSPSLAVKETQYF.

The V call is TRBV10-3, the J call TRBJ2-1; tentative D call: TRBD2 (7 bases). The CDR3 has 19 residues. Trimming stripped 7 bases from V and 0 bases from J, with 25 bases between. Germline CDR1 ENHRY, CDR2 SYGVKD. Here the CDR3 reads CAIKEGGEKFVGSYNEQFF. The DNA for the CDR3 is TGTGCCATCAAAGAAGGGGGGGAGAAGTTCGTGGGCTCCTACAATGAGCAGTTCTTC.

This clone has more than one count but fewer than ten. The gene calls are TRBV19 and TRBJ2-2, with D possibly matching TRBD2 (6 bases). The CDR3 has 14 amino acids. Germline assignment: CDR1 LNHDA and CDR2 SQIVND (reference sequence). The V end lost 4 bases, the J end lost 7 bases, and 13 bases lay between the germline ends. CDR3 sequence reads: CASSRRVEFGELFF. CDR3 DNA sequence: TGTGCCAGTAGTAGGAGGGTAGAGTTCGGGGAGCTGTTTTTT.

The rearrangement links TRBV4-3 to TRBJ1-1; TRBD1 is a possible D gene (5 bases). This CDR3 contains 13 residues. In germline, CDR1 is LGHNA, CDR2 YSLEER. V shed 4 bases and J shed 6 bases, with 12 bases lying between them. CDR3 nucleotide sequence: TGCGCCAGCAGCCCAAGCAGGGTCTCTGAAGCTTTCTTT. Translated: CASSPSRVSEAFF.

The rearrangement joins TRBV20-1 to TRBJ1-1; D is uncertain. This CDR3 spans 11 amino acids. Germline V lookup: CDR1 DFQATT, CDR2 SNEGSKA (reference sequence). Trimming removed 6 bases from V and 0 bases from J, with 5 bases in between. CDR3 in amino acids: CSANMNTEAFF. CDR3 bases: TGCAGTGCCAACATGAACACTGAAGCTTTCTTT.

V and J are TRBV28 and TRBJ1-3, with D unclear. Between the trimmed V and J ends, which lost 9 bases and 0 bases, there was a span of 6 bases. CDR3 length: 12 amino acids. In germline, CDR1 is MDHEN, CDR2 SYDVKM. The CDR3 loop reads CASGLSGNTIYF. CDR3 DNA sequence: TGTGCCAGTGGGCTCTCTGGAAACACCATATATTTT.

There are a few counts of this clone. This sequence joins TRBV4-1 and TRBJ2-7; 8 positions match TRBD1. The CDR3 is 13 amino acids. Unmatched junction bases numbered 4, after V lost 3 bases and J lost 6 bases. Per germline, CDR1 MGHRA and CDR2 YSYEKL. The DNA for the CDR3 is TGCGCCAGCAGCCATCCGACAGGGGTCGAGCAGTACTTC. It translates to CASSHPTGVEQYF.

The rearrangement joins TRBV11-2 to TRBJ1-2, with a weak D call TRBD1 (5 bases). The V end was cut by 5 bases, the J end by 3 bases, with 16 bases between. Germline CDR1 is SGHAT and CDR2 is FQNNGV. This CDR3 contains 15 residues. The CDR3 spells CASSPSGGTYYGYTF. The CDR3 coding sequence is TGTGCCAGCAGCCCGAGTGGCGGGACCTACTATGGCTACACCTTC.

This chain links TRBV7-9 with TRBJ2-2; D is perhaps TRBD1 (5 bases). The germline V and J ends were trimmed by 1 base and 6 bases, with 18 bases remaining between them. The germline gives CDR1 SEHNR, CDR2 FQNEAQ (reference sequence). The CDR3 has 17 amino acids. CDR3: CASSLGGVNQGPGELFF. The CDR3 nucleotides are TGTGCCAGCAGCTTAGGTGGCGTGAATCAGGGTCCCGGGGAGCTGTTTTTT. Full variable domain (outside the CDR3, taken from reference TRBV7-9 and TRBJ2-2): DTGVSQNPRHKITKRGQNVTFRCDPISEHNRLYWYRQTLGQGPEFLTYFQNEAQLEKSRLLSDRFSAERPKGSFSTLEIQRTEQGDSAMYLCASSLGGVNQGPGELFFGEGSRLTVL.

In its sample, this clone was seen once. The V call is TRBV19, the J call TRBJ2-1, with D unclear. Trimming cost V 6 bases and J 7 bases, with 7 bases left between them. The CDR3 sequence is 11 residues long. CDR1 and CDR2 from the germline V gene are LNHDA and SQIVND (reference sequence). The CDR3 region is CASSQLNEQFF. The DNA of the CDR3 is TGTGCCAGTAGCCAACTTAATGAGCAGTTCTTC. The full variable domain, in which reference TRBV19 and TRBJ2-1 provide the parts outside the CDR3, is DGGITQSPKYLFRKEGQNVTLSCEQNLNHDAMYWYRQDPGQGLRLIYYSQIVNDFQKGDIAEGYSVSREKKESFPLTVTSAQKNPTAFYLCASSQLNEQFFGPGTRLTVL.

The chain is built from TRBV7-8 and TRBJ1-2, with D perhaps matching TRBD1 (6 bases). Trimming stripped 5 bases from V and 6 bases from J, with 19 bases between. Germline V CDR1 and CDR2: SGHVS, FQNEAQ. The CDR3 covers 15 residues. Written as DNA, the CDR3 is TGTGCCAGCAGCCAGGACCGGTTGGGGGCAGATGGCTACACCTTC. This sequence encodes CASSQDRLGADGYTF.